This TCR beta chain was obtained from a study of STAT5B mutations in CD4+ large granular lymphocyte leukemia. Details on this clone: What it binds is not known.

Study findings and constraints: The CD4+ versus CD8+ T-LGLL clonality difference may reflect limited sample size. Compared with healthy controls (2/35), patient top clones favored TRBV06 (8/27).

With V trimmed by 4 bases and J by 4 bases, 10 bases remained unmatched. In germline, CDR1 is MNHNS, CDR2 SASEGT. This CDR3 has 16 amino acids. Measured with immunoSEQ multiplex PCR; TCRdb has only the in-frame clones, and not every one. The sample has tens of thousands of clones, around 70% seen once. The sequenced sample was CD4+ T cells from blood buffy coats. The sequence came from a human donor in good health. The V and J genes are TRBV6-1 and TRBJ2-3; 8 bases match TRBD2. The CDR3 spells CASSVSQGRGADTQYF. DNA of the CDR3: TGTGCCAGCAGTGTAAGCCAGGGGCGGGGGGCAGATACGCAGTATTTT.